The 20 T cell receptor beta chains reported below all come from one sample, sequenced in a study of identifying expanded T cells in peripheral blood. Libraries were prepared by immunoSEQ multiplex PCR; TCRdb keeps only in-frame clonotypes and omits some of them. The profile shows fewer than 60,000 clones, 82% of them singletons. The sample consisted of blood. The receptors come from a person aged 18 to 70 in good health.

The chain carries TRBV9 and TRBJ2-3, with 10 bases lining up with TRBD1. The germline V gene encodes CDR1 SGDLS and CDR2 YYNGEE. The trim removed 4 bases at V and 7 bases at J, leaving 9 bases unmatched. This CDR3 spans 15 amino acids. The CDR3 spells CASSPKTGGANTQYF. In DNA form, the CDR3 reads TGTGCCAGCAGCCCAAAGACAGGGGGCGCAAATACGCAGTATTTT.

The chain links TRBV18 to TRBJ1-1; 7 bases line up with TRBD1. Germline V gene sequence: CDR1 KGHSH, CDR2 LQKENI. The CDR3 spans 16 residues. Unmatched junction bases numbered 8, after V lost 3 bases and J lost 1 base. The CDR3 protein is CASSPGTAFENTEAFF. The CDR3 DNA reads as TGTGCCAGCTCACCCGGGACAGCTTTTGAGAACACTGAAGCTTTCTTT.

The genes are TRBV5-1 and TRBJ2-5; 9 nucleotides agree with TRBD2. CDR1 is SGHRS and CDR2 is YFSETQ in the germline V gene. The CDR3 length is 16 residues. V dropped 4 bases and J dropped 5; count of bases not matched to a gene: 12. The CDR3 loop reads CASSPGSIAGDETQYF. CDR3 nucleotides: TGCGCCAGCAGCCCCGGGAGCATAGCGGGGGATGAGACCCAGTACTTC.

V and J are TRBV6-6 and TRBJ2-2; D gene ambiguous. Trimming stripped 2 bases from V and 3 bases from J, with 10 bases between. CDR1 and CDR2 from the germline V gene are MNHNY and SVGAGI (reference sequence). This CDR3 region has 15 residues. CDR3 sequence: CASSYNKVDTGELFF. CDR3 in DNA: TGTGCCAGCAGTTACAATAAGGTGGACACCGGGGAGCTGTTTTTT.

This clone was counted once. J is TRBJ2-2 and V is TRBV5-4; TRBD2 matches 7 bases. The CDR3 runs 15 residues. Germline trimming cut 5 bases from V and 6 bases from J; bases unmatched to any gene: 10. CDR1 is SGHNT and CDR2 is YYREEE in the germline V gene (reference sequence). CDR3 residues: CASRPSGNSAGELFF. The CDR3 DNA is TGTGCCAGCAGACCAAGCGGGAACTCGGCCGGGGAGCTGTTTTTT.

This clone was found a few times. This rearrangement joins TRBV30 to TRBJ1-1, with TRBD1 matching over 8 bases. J lost 3 bases, V lost 3 bases, and 6 bases had no gene match. The CDR3 sequence is 14 residues long. Germline lookup yields CDR1 GTSNPN and CDR2 SVGIG (reference sequence). The CDR3, as DNA: TGTGCCTGGAGGAGAGGACAGGGCTACACTGAAGCTTTCTTT. Amino acid sequence: CAWRRGQGYTEAFF. Filled out from reference TRBV30 and TRBJ1-1, the complete variable domain reads SQTIHQWPATLVQPVGSPLSLECTVEGTSNPNLYWYRQAAGRGLQLLFYSVGIGQISSEVPQNLSASRPQDRQFILSSKKLLLSDSGFYLCAWRRGQGYTEAFFGQGTRLTVV.

The chain combines TRBV2 with TRBJ1-4; D is possibly TRBD1 (6 bases). The CDR3 consists of 13 residues. The V gene's germline CDR1 is SNHLY and CDR2 FYNNEI. Trimming took 8 bases from V and 6 from J, leaving 13 bases between them. DNA for the CDR3: TGTGCCAGCGGACGGGGGCGGGATGAAAAACTGTTTTTT. Protein sequence: CASGRGRDEKLFF.

The chain links TRBV9 to TRBJ1-1, with D hard to call. The CDR3 is 15 residues long. The V gene lost 2 bases and the J gene lost 2 bases, with 13 bases spanning the gap. Looked up from germline, CDR1 is SGDLS and CDR2 is YYNGEE. The CDR3: CASSVGNARNTEAFF. The CDR3 DNA is TGTGCCAGCAGCGTCGGGAACGCCCGTAACACTGAAGCTTTCTTT.

The V gene is TRBV4-1, the J gene TRBJ2-7; D uncertain. CDR3 length equals 15 residues. The V end lost 1 base, the J end lost 0 bases, and 10 bases lay between the germline ends. Per germline, CDR1 MGHRA and CDR2 YSYEKL. CDR3: CASSQVIWGSYEQYF. DNA for the CDR3: TGCGCCAGCAGCCAAGTTATATGGGGCTCCTACGAGCAGTACTTC.

The chain recombines TRBV5-6 with TRBJ1-4, with D hard to call. The V end was cut by 2 bases, the J end by 0 bases, with 8 bases between. Germline V gene sequence: CDR1 SGHDT, CDR2 YYEEEE. CDR3 length: 15 amino acids. CDR3 nucleotide sequence: TGTGCCAGCAGCTTAGGCGGGACAACTAATGAAAAACTGTTTTTT. Translating it yields CASSLGGTTNEKLFF. Using reference TRBV5-6 and TRBJ1-4 for the parts outside the CDR3, the full variable domain is DAGVTQSPTHLIKTRGQQVTLRCSPKSGHDTVSWYQQALGQGPQFIFQYYEEEERQRGNFPDRFSGHQFPNYSSELNVNALLLGDSALYLCASSLGGTTNEKLFFGSGTQLSVL.

This CDR3 is CASSSRQGYGYTF. The CDR3 nucleotides are TGTGCCAGCAGTTCCCGACAAGGGTATGGCTACACCTTC. The chain employs TRBV27 and TRBJ1-2; D is unresolved. Per germline, CDR1 MNHEY and CDR2 SMNVEV (reference sequence). The CDR3 is 13 amino acids. Between the trimmed V and J ends, which lost 4 bases and 5 bases, there was a span of 11 bases.

The sample holds a few counts of this clone. V is TRBV7-9 and J is TRBJ1-5; no firm D call. This CDR3 region has 13 residues. V lost 4 bases and J lost 5, with 9 bases in between. Germline V gene data show CDR1 as SEHNR and CDR2 as FQNEAQ (reference sequence). CDR3 coding DNA: TGTGCCAGCAGCTCAGTCGGCGATCAGCCCCAGCATTTT. Protein product: CASSSVGDQPQHF.

The chain is built from TRBV15 and TRBJ2-5, with D possibly matching TRBD2 (6 bases). The CDR3 loop spans 14 amino acids. Germline loops: CDR1 LNHNV, CDR2 YYDKDF (reference sequence). V lost 3 bases to trimming and J lost 9 bases, with 17 bases between them. The CDR3: CATSRDPREVPQYF. The DNA for the CDR3 is TGTGCCACCAGCAGGGACCCCAGGGAGGTGCCCCAGTACTTC. The full variable domain, completed using reference TRBV15 and TRBJ2-5, is DAMVIQNPRYQVTQFGKPVTLSCSQTLNHNVMYWYQQKSSQAPKLLFHYYDKDFNNEADTPDNFQSRRPNTSFCFLDIRSPGLGDTAMYLCATSRDPREVPQYFGPGTRLLVL.

This chain connects TRBV5-1 to TRBJ1-2, with a weak D call TRBD1 (5 bases). This CDR3 region has 13 residues. The germline CDR1 and CDR2 sequences are SGHRS and YFSETQ. Trimming shortened V by 4 bases and J by 3 bases, and 10 bases separated the two germline ends. The CDR3 nucleotides read TGCGCCAGCAGCCCGGACACCGACTATGGCTACACCTTC. This translates into CASSPDTDYGYTF. Supplemented by reference TRBV5-1 and TRBJ1-2, the full variable domain reads KAGVTQTPRYLIKTRGQQVTLSCSPISGHRSVSWYQQTPGQGLQFLFEYFSETQRNKGNFPGRFSGRQFSNSRSEMNVSTLELGDSALYLCASSPDTDYGYTFGSGTRLTVV.

The chain employs TRBV11-1 and TRBJ2-3, with 8 bases fitting TRBD2. V dropped 1 base and J dropped 1; count of bases not matched to a gene: 1. This CDR3 spans 15 amino acids. Germline loops: CDR1 SGHAT, CDR2 FQDESV (reference sequence). The CDR3 here is CASSLGRGGTDTQYF. DNA for the CDR3: TGTGCCAGCAGCTTAGGGCGGGGGGGCACAGATACGCAGTATTTT.

The J gene is TRBJ2-2, the V gene TRBV6-4, with unresolved D. V was pared by 3 bases and J by 5 bases, with 10 bases between. CDR1 is MRHNA and CDR2 is SNTAGT in the germline V gene. CDR3 length: 14 amino acids. CDR3 sequence reads: CASSEAPATGELFF. CDR3 coding DNA: TGTGCCAGCAGTGAGGCCCCAGCTACCGGGGAGCTGTTTTTT.

This clone occurred once. The rearrangement joins TRBV6-4 to TRBJ1-2; D may be TRBD1 (6 bases). Germline-derived CDR1 and CDR2 are MRHNA and SNTAGT. The CDR3 runs 15 residues. The V and J ends lost 6 bases and 4 bases respectively, with 18 bases between them. The DNA of the CDR3 is TGTGCCAGCAGCAGCGAGTACGGGACATCCTATGGCTACACCTTC. It codes for CASSSEYGTSYGYTF.

The chain recombines TRBV12-5 with TRBJ2-7, with D uncertain. V was cut by 0 bases and J by 6 bases, with 9 bases left in between. The V gene's germline CDR1 is LGHNT and CDR2 FRNRAP. This CDR3 has 13 amino acids. The CDR3 reads CASGLVQSSEQYF. The CDR3 DNA sequence: TGTGCTAGTGGTTTGGTACAGAGTTCCGAGCAGTACTTC.

This chain uses TRBV27 with TRBJ2-3; D might be TRBD2 (6 bases). Trimming took 5 bases from V and 0 from J, leaving 18 bases between them. This CDR3 spans 17 amino acids. Germline assignment: CDR1 MNHEY and CDR2 SMNVEV (reference sequence). The CDR3 loop reads CASSPRYRGASTDTQYF. The CDR3 DNA follows: TGTGCCAGCAGTCCCCGATACCGCGGGGCGAGCACAGATACGCAGTATTTT.

The gene calls are TRBV19 and TRBJ1-2; the D is unclear. CDR3 length equals 14 residues. The germline gives CDR1 LNHDA, CDR2 SQIVND (reference sequence). Trimming cost V 2 bases and J 4 bases, with 11 bases left between them. In nucleotides, the CDR3 is TGTGCCAGTAGTATATCCGGAACTCTCTATGGCTACACCTTC. Protein: CASSISGTLYGYTF.